This T cell receptor beta chain was retrieved from a study of blood T cells in healthy people across ages. Findings and caveats of the study: Per million T cells, TCR beta diversity dropped about linearly as age rose.

A second 7 to 11 cycle PCR used barcoded and J-beta primers. Each single sample gave us at least 3 million CDR3-containing paired-end reads. Using its own MiXCR run on the 5' RACE reads, TCRdb lists one record per CDR3 protein. The sample yields more than 650,000 distinct CDR3 sequences, 22% seen once. V was shortened by 3 bases and J by 8 bases, with 16 bases between the two germline ends. CDR3 length: 14 residues. The donors, healthy Caucasians from Russia, were aged 6 to 90. This clonotype was seen many times. As yet, its antigen is unknown. The receptor was derived from a man aged 70 or older in good health. The sequencing sample was made of blood. V and J are TRBV12-3 or TRBV12-4 and TRBJ1-2, with D possibly matching TRBD1 (5 bases). The CDR3 coding sequence is TGTGCCAGCAGTTTTGGGACGGACCTTAAGGGCTACACCTTC. Translation gives CASSFGTDLKGYTF.